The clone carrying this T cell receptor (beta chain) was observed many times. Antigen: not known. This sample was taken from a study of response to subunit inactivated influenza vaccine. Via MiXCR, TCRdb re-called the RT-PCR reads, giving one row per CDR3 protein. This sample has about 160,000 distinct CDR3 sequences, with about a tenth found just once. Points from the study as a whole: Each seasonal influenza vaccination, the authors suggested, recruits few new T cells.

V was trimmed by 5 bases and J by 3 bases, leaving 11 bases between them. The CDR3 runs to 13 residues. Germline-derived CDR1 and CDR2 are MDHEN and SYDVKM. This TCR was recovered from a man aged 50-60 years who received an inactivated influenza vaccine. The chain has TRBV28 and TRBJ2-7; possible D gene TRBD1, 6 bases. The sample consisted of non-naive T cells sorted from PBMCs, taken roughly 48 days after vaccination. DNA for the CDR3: TGTGCCAGCAGTCGGGGACATGGCTACGAGCAGTACTTC. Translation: CASSRGHGYEQYF. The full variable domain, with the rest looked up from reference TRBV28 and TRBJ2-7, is DVKVTQSSRYLVKRTGEKVFLECVQDMDHENMFWYRQDPGLGLRLIYFSYDVKMKEKGDIPEGYSVSREKKERFSLILESASTNQTSMYLCASSRGHGYEQYFGPGTRLTVT.